These 21 T cell receptor beta chains were sequenced from one sample in a study of T cells in Graves' hyperthyroidism and ophthalmopathy (dated 2019 in TCRdb). The protocol used for the library was multiplex PCR. The run used an Illumina HiSeq 2000. TCR beta CDR3 regions were amplified from RNA transcripts. A first-round RT-PCR of the TCR CDR3 used the HTBI primer set with the Qiagen OneStep RT-PCR kit. TCRdb reworked the public reads: Q25 trimming with fastp, MiXCR clone assembly, productive beta chains retained. Every distinct CDR3 protein forms one entry, paired with its most common genes and DNA. The sample yields around 600,000 distinct CDR3 sequences; more than 12% were counted once. The top ten clonotypes cover approximately 12% of the sample. The material sequenced was blood. These receptors came from a woman aged 45-65 years with Graves' ophthalmopathy.

Many counts were recorded for this clonotype. The rearrangement links TRBV20-1 to TRBJ1-2; no firm D call. The V end was cut by 6 bases, the J end by 4 bases, with 18 bases between. Germline V gene data show CDR1 as DFQATT and CDR2 as SNEGSKA (reference sequence). The CDR3 contains 14 residues. The CDR3 DNA sequence: TGCAGTGCCTCTGATCGGGATTCCGGCTATGGCTACACCTTC. Translating it yields CSASDRDSGYGYTF.

This clonotype was observed at least ten times. This chain uses TRBV6-2 or TRBV6-3 with TRBJ2-1; D is ambiguous. CDR3 size: 14 residues. V was pared by 7 bases and J by 3 bases, with 13 bases between. Germline V gene sequence: CDR1 MNHEY, CDR2 SVGEGT. The CDR3 sequence is CASTIGLLYNEQFF. DNA for the CDR3: TGTGCCAGCACCATCGGGCTACTCTACAATGAGCAGTTCTTC.

This clonotype has just a few counts. At one end the junction does not follow the germline gene, possibly because of a read error. The V gene is TRBV12-3 or TRBV12-4, the J gene TRBJ2-7, with TRBD2 matching over 7 bases. This CDR3 has 16 amino acids. The CDR3 DNA sequence: TGTGCCAGCAGTTTATTGGCATCACCGGGAGGCGACGAGCGGTACTTC. This translates into CASSLLASPGGDERYF.

Note on this clonotype: Since a much larger clone is just one base distant, this may be a read error. This sequence joins TRBV15 and TRBJ2-3; TRBD2 agrees at 9 bases. Germline lookup yields CDR1 LNHNV and CDR2 YYDKDF (reference sequence). The length of the CDR3 is 15 residues. V shed 8 bases, J shed 4 bases, and the junction held 10 bases outside the gene matches. The CDR3 spells CATGGGAGEADTQYF. The CDR3 nucleotides read TGTGCCACCGGCGGGGGGGCGGGAGAGGCAGATACGCAGTATTTT.

This clonotype was recorded many times. The chain employs TRBV20-1 and TRBJ2-1, with D maybe TRBD2 (5 bases). V lost 3 bases, J lost 3 bases, and 12 bases lay in between. This CDR3 has 14 amino acids. The germline V gene has CDR1 DFQATT and CDR2 SNEGSKA (reference sequence). CDR3 residues: CSASPSLNYNEQFF. The CDR3 coding sequence is TGCAGTGCTAGTCCTAGCTTGAACTACAATGAGCAGTTCTTC.

The sample holds many counts of this clonotype. The chain links TRBV20-1 to TRBJ1-2; 8 bases agree with TRBD1. The V gene's germline CDR1 is DFQATT and CDR2 SNEGSKA (reference sequence). V shed 6 bases and J 1 base; nucleotides not matched to a gene: 7. The CDR3 has 14 amino acids. The CDR3 loop is CSAKTGAYNYGYTF. In DNA form, the CDR3 reads TGCAGTGCAAAGACAGGGGCCTATAACTATGGCTACACCTTC.

The chain combines TRBV29-1 with TRBJ1-1; D remains unclear. The germline gives CDR1 SQVTM, CDR2 ANQGSEA. V lost 4 bases to trimming and J lost 8 bases, with 2 bases between them. This CDR3 has 8 amino acids. The CDR3 region has the DNA TGCAGCGTTGGAGAAGCTTTCTTT. Amino acid sequence: CSVGEAFF.

The table lists this clonotype with many counts. The chain employs TRBV6-1 and TRBJ2-7; TRBD2 is a possible D gene (8 bases). The length of the CDR3 is 14 residues. Germline CDR1 MNHNS, CDR2 SASEGT. The V end lost 6 bases, the J end lost 6 bases, and 18 bases lay between the germline ends. CDR3: CASRTPGGGGEQYF. Here the CDR3 DNA reads TGTGCCAGCAGAACCCCGGGAGGGGGCGGCGAGCAGTACTTC.

The sample holds many counts of this clonotype. The chain joins TRBV18 to TRBJ1-2; D might be TRBD1 (6 bases). This CDR3 is 14 amino acids long. V was clipped by 3 bases and J by 7 bases, with 15 bases between them. Germline values: CDR1 KGHSH, CDR2 LQKENI. CDR3 nucleotides: TGTGCCAGCTCACCCCCTCCGGACAGTGCTGGCTACACCTTC. The encoded protein is CASSPPPDSAGYTF.

The chain carries TRBV5-1 and TRBJ2-1; possible D gene TRBD2, 6 bases. V dropped 4 bases and J dropped 1 base, with 15 bases sitting between them. The CDR3 contains 16 residues. The germline V gene has CDR1 SGHRS and CDR2 YFSETQ. CDR3 coding DNA: TGCGCCAGCAGCCTCCTGGGGAGCGGGTCCTACAATGAGCAGTTCTTC. Translating it yields CASSLLGSGSYNEQFF.

The V gene is TRBV15, the J gene TRBJ1-2; D is ambiguous. This CDR3 is built from 14 residues. V was shortened by 0 bases and J by 3 bases, with 8 bases between the two germline ends. Germline CDR1 reads LNHNV; CDR2 reads YYDKDF (reference sequence). The CDR3 sequence is CATSRDWADYGYTF. The CDR3 DNA reads TGTGCCACCAGCAGAGATTGGGCGGACTATGGCTACACCTTC.

This clonotype was counted a few times. V is TRBV10-3 and J is TRBJ1-3; possibly TRBD1 for D (5 bases). V was pared by 8 bases and J by 0 bases, with 17 bases between. CDR3 length: 16 residues. The germline V gene has CDR1 ENHRY and CDR2 SYGVKD. The CDR3 loop reads CAIGGLTANSGNTIYF. CDR3 nucleotides: TGTGCCATCGGTGGTTTGACAGCCAACTCTGGAAACACCATATATTTT.

CDR3 residues: CSARQGAIYTQYF. The DNA of the CDR3 is TGCAGTGCAAGACAGGGGGCGATATATACGCAGTATTTT. The rearrangement links TRBV20-1 to TRBJ2-3, with 10 bases identical to TRBD1. The CDR3 totals 13 residues. Germline values: CDR1 DFQATT, CDR2 SNEGSKA (reference sequence). V trimming: 6 bases; J trimming: 7 bases; junction bases outside the gene matches: 7.

The rearrangement uses TRBV6-1 and TRBJ2-3; TRBD2 agrees at 9 bases. The CDR3 extends over 16 amino acids. Germline CDR1 reads MNHNS; CDR2 reads SASEGT. With 5 bases clipped from V and 2 bases from J, the junction kept 8 bases outside the gene matches. CDR3 region: CASSYAVAGATDTQYF. CDR3 bases: TGTGCCAGCAGTTACGCGGTAGCGGGGGCCACAGATACGCAGTATTTT.

This clonotype was observed many times. DNA for the CDR3: TGTGCCAGCGCGATAGGGGGTTCGGCTGGAAACACCATATATTTT. As protein: CASAIGGSAGNTIYF. The rearrangement uses TRBV28 and TRBJ1-3; TRBD1 might be the D (6 bases). CDR1 and CDR2 from the germline V gene are MDHEN and SYDVKM. V lost 8 bases and J 2 bases, leaving 16 bases between the germline ends. This CDR3 is built from 15 residues.

This clonotype was observed many times. V usage is TRBV7-2 and J usage is TRBJ1-2, with 10 nucleotides matching TRBD1. V dropped 5 bases and J dropped 8; count of bases not matched to a gene: 8. This CDR3 spans 14 amino acids. The germline V gene encodes CDR1 SGHTA and CDR2 FQGNSA. Here the CDR3 reads CASSPTTGGGGYTF. The CDR3 DNA reads as TGTGCCAGCAGCCCGACGACAGGGGGCGGCGGCTACACCTTC.

This clonotype was recorded at least ten times. This rearrangement joins TRBV3-1 to TRBJ1-5; D is undetermined. CDR1 and CDR2 (germline): LGHDT, YNNKEL (reference sequence). V lost 0 bases and J lost 3, with 9 bases in between. CDR3 size: 15 residues. CDR3 sequence: CASSQDLGNNQPQHF. The DNA for the CDR3 is TGTGCCAGCAGCCAAGATTTGGGGAACAATCAGCCCCAGCATTTT.

This clonotype was found many times. The chain is built from TRBV20-1 and TRBJ2-4; D gene unclear. Per the germline V gene, CDR1 is DFQATT and CDR2 is SNEGSKA (reference sequence). The CDR3 is 16 amino acids. Trimming left V 2 bases short and J 1 base short, with 15 bases between. The CDR3 region has the DNA TGCAGTGCTAGAAAACCAACTGACGAGGCCAAAAACATTCAGTACTTC. This encodes CSARKPTDEAKNIQYF.

This clonotype showed up many times. The V gene is TRBV12-3 or TRBV12-4, the J gene TRBJ2-5; 11 nucleotides match TRBD1. The CDR3 runs 15 residues. V shed 7 bases and J 4 bases; nucleotides not matched to a gene: 8. CDR3 protein: CASKAGTGGSETQYF. The CDR3, as DNA: TGTGCCAGCAAGGCCGGGACAGGGGGTTCAGAGACCCAGTACTTC.

This clonotype has just a few counts. CDR3 coding DNA: TGTGTGCCAGGAACCGGGACAGCGAAATACGAGCAGTACTTC. Protein sequence: CVPGTGTAKYEQYF. V is TRBV28 and J is TRBJ2-7, with 7 bases fitting TRBD1. Germline assignment: CDR1 MDHEN and CDR2 SYDVKM. The CDR3 spans 14 residues.

This clonotype was counted many times. The rearrangement joins TRBV28 to TRBJ1-1, with D unresolved. In germline, CDR1 is MDHEN, CDR2 SYDVKM. This CDR3 is built from 14 residues. Trimming took off 2 bases at V and 0 bases at J, with 7 bases between the two ends. This chain's CDR3 is CASSLQALNTEAFF. DNA for the CDR3: TGTGCCAGCAGTTTACAGGCTTTGAACACTGAAGCTTTCTTT.